This T cell receptor beta chain is drawn from a study of T cells in Graves' hyperthyroidism and ophthalmopathy. This clonotype was detected ten times or more. As yet, its antigen is unknown. Whole-study findings and limits: The model foresaw ophthalmopathy a median approximately 6.3 months prior to onset.

V was trimmed by 5 bases and J by 2 bases, leaving 12 bases between them. This CDR3 region has 14 residues. Germline V gene lookup returns CDR1 SEHNR and CDR2 FQNEAQ (reference sequence). Amplified TCR beta CDR3 regions derived from RNA transcripts. An initial round of RT-PCR targeting the TCR CDR3 relied on the HTBI primer set. TCRdb processed the multiplex PCR reads anew with MiXCR; each CDR3 protein has one entry. Here the sample spans 350,000 to 400,000 distinct CDR3 sequences, 18% being singletons. Reasons for excluding patients were uncontrolled infection, other autoimmune disease, pregnancy or lactation.

The chain joins TRBV7-9 to TRBJ2-5, with D possibly being TRBD2 (6 bases). This receptor was identified in a man aged 18 to 35 with Graves' ophthalmopathy. Material for sequencing was blood. The CDR3 sequence: CASSRWDLQETQYF. CDR3 nucleotides: TGTGCCAGCAGCCGATGGGACTTGCAAGAGACCCAGTACTTC.